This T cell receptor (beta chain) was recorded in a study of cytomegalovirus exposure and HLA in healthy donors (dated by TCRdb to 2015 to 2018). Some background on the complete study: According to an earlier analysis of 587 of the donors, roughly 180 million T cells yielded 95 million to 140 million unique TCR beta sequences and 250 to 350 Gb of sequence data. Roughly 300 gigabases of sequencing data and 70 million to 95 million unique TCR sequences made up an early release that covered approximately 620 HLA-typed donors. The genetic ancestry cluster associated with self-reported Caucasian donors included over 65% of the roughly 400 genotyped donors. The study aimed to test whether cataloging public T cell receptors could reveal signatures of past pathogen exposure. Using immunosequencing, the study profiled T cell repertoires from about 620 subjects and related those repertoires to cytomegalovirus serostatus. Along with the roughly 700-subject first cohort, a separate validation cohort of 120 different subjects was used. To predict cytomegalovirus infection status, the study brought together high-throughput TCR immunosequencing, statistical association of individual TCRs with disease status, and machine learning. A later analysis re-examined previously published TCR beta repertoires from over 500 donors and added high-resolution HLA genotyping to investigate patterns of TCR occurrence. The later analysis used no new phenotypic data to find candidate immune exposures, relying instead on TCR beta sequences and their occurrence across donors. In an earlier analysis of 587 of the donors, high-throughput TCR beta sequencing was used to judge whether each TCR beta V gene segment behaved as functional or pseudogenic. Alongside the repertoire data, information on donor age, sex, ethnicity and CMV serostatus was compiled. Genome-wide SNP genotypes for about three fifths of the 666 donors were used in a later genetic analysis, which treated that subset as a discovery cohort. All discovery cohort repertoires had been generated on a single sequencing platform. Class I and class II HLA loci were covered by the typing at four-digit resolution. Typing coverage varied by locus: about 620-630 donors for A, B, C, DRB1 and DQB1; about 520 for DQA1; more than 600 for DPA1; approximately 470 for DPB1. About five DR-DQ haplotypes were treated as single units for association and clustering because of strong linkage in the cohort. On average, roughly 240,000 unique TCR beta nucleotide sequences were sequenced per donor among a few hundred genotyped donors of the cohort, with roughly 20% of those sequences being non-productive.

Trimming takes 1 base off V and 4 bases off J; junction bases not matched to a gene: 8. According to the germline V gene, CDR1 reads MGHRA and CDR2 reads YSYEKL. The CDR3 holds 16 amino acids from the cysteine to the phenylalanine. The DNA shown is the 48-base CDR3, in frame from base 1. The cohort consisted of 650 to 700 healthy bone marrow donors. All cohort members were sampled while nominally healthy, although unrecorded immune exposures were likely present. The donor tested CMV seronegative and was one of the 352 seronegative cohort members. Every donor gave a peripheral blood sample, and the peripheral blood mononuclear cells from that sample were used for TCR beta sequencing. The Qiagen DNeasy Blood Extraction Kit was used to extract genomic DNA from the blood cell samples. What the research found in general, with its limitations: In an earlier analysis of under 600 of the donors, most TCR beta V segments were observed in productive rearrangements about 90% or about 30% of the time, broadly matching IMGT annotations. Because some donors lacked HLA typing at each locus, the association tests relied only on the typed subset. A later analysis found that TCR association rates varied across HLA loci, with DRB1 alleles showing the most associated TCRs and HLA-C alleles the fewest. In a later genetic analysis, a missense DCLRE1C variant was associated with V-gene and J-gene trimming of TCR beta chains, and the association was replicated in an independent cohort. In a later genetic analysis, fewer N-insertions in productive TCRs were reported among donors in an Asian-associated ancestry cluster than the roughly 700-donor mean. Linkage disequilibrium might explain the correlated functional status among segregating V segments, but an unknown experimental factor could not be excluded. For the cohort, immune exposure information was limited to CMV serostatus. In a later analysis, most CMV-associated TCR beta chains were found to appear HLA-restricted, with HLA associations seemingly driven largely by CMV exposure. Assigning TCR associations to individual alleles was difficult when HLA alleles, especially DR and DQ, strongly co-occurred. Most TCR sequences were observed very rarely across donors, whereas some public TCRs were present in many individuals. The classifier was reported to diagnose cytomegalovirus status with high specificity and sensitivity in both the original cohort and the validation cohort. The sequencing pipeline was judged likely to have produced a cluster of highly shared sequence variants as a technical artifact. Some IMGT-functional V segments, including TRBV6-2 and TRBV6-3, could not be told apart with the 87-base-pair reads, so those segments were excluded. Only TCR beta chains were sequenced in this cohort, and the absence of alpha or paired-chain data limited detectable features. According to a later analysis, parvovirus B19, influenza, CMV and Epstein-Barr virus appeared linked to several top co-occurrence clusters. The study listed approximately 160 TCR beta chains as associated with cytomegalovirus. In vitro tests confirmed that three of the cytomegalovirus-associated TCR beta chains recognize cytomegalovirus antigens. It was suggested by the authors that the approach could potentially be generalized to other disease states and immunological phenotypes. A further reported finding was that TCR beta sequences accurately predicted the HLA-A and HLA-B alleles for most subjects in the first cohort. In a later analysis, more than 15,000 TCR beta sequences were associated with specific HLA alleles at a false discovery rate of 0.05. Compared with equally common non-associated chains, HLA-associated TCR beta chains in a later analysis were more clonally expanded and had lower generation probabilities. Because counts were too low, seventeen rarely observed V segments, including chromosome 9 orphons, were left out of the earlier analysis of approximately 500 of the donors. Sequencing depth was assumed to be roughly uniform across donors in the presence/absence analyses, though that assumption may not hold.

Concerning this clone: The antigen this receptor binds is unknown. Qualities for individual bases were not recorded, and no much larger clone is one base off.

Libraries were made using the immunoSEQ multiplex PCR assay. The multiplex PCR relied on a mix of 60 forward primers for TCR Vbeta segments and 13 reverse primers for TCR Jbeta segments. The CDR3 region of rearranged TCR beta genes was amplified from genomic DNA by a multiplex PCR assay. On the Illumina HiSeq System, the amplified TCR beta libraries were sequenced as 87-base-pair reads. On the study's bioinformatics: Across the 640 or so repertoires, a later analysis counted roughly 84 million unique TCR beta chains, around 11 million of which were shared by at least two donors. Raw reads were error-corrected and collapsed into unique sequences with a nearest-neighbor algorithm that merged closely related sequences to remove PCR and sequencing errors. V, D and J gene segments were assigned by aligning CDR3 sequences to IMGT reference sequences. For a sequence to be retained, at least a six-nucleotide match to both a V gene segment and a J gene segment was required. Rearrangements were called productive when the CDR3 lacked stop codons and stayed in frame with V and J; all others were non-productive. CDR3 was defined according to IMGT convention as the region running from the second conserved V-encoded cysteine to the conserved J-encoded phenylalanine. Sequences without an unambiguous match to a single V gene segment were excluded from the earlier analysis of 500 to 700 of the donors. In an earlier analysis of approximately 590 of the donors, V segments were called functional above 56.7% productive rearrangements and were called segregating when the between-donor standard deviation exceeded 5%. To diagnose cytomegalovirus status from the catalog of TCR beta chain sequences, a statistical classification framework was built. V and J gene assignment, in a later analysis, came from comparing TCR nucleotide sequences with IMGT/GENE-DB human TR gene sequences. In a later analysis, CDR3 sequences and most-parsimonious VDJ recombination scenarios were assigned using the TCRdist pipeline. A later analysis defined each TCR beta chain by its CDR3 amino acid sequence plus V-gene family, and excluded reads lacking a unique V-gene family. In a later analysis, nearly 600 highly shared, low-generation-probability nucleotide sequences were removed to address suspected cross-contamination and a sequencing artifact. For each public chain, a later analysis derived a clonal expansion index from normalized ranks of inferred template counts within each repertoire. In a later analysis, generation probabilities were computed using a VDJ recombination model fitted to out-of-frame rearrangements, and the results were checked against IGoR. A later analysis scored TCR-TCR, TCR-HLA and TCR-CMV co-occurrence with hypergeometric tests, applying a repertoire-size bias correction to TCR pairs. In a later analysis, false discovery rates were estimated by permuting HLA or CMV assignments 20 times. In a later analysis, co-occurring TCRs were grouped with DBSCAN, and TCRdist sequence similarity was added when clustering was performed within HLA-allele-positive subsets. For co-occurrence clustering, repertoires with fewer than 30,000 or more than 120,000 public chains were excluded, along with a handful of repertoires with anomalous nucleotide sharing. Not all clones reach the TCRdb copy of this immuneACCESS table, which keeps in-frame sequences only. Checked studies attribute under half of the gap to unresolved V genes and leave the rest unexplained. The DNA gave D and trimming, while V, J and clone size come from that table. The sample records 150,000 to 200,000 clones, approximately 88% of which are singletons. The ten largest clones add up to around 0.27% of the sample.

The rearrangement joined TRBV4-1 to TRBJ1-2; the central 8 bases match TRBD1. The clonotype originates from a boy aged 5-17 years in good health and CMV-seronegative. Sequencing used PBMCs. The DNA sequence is TGCGCCAGCAGCCAAGTATCCGGACAGGGTTTCTATGGCTACACCTTC. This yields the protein CASSQVSGQGFYGYTF.